This T cell receptor (beta chain) was identified during a study of blood T cells in healthy people across ages. Primers used in a second PCR of about 6 to 11 cycles were a sample-barcoded 5' primer and a J-beta primer mix. TCRdb re-called the 5' RACE reads through MiXCR, storing one row per CDR3 protein. Among around 1,700,000 distinct CDR3 sequences listed, roughly 28% were seen once. Germline V gene data show CDR1 as MDHEN and CDR2 as SYDVKM. Trimming removed 2 bases from V and 2 bases from J, with 7 bases in between. CDR3 length: 13 residues. The sample taken for sequencing was blood. The receptor was derived from a woman between 25 and 40 years old in good health. V usage is TRBV28 and J usage is TRBJ2-7; tentative D call: TRBD1 (6 bases). In nucleotides, the CDR3 is TGTGCCAGCAGTTTAAAGGGGGCCTACGAGCAGTACTTC. It specifies CASSLKGAYEQYF.